This T cell receptor beta chain was observed in a study of T cell changes during pregnancy in multiple sclerosis. The sample holds one count of this clone. The CDR3 is 12 amino acids. Germline V gene sequence: CDR1 SEHNR, CDR2 FQNEAQ (reference sequence). V was trimmed by 1 base and J by 9 bases, leaving 7 bases between them. Using immunoSEQ multiplex PCR, the repertoire was profiled, and TCRdb retains in-frame clones only, with some absent. The sample has just under 45,000 clones, about 96% seen once; the top ten hold 0.85% to 1%. The source is a female donor with multiple sclerosis, enrolled in a pregnancy study. Sequencing was performed on peripheral blood, taken in the second trimester of pregnancy. The rearrangement links TRBV7-9 to TRBJ2-1; no reliable D call. The CDR3 loop reads CASSLVESEQFF. The DNA of the CDR3 is TGTGCCAGCAGCTTAGTTGAGAGTGAGCAGTTCTTC.